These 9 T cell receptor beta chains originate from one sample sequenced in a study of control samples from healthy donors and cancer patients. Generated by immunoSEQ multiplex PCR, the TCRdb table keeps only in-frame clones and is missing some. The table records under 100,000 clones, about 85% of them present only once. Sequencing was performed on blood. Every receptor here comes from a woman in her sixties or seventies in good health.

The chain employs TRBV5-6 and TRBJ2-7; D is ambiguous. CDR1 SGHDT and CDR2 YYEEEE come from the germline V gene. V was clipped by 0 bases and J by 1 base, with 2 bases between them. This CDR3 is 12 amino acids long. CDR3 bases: TGTGCCAGCAGCTTGGAATCCTACGAGCAGTACTTC. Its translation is CASSLESYEQYF.

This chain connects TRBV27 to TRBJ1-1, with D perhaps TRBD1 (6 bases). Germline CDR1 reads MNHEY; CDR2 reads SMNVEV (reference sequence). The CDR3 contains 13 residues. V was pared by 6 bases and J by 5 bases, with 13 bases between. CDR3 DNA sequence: TGTGCCAGCAGGTCACAGGGATGGACTGAAGCTTTCTTT. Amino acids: CASRSQGWTEAFF.

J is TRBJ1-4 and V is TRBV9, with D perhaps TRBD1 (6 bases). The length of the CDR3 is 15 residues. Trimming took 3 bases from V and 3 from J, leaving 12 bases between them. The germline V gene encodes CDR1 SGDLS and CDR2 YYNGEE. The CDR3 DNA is TGTGCCAGCAGCGCGAGGGGGGCATCTAATGAAAAACTGTTTTTT. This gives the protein CASSARGASNEKLFF.

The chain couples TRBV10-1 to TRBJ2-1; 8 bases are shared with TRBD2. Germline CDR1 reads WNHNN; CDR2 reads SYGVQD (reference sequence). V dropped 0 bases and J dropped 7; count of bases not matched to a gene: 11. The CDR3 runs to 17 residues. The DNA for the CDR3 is TGCGCCAGCAGTGAGTCGGGCCGGACTAGCCTGGGTAATGAGCAGTTCTTC. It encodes CASSESGRTSLGNEQFF.

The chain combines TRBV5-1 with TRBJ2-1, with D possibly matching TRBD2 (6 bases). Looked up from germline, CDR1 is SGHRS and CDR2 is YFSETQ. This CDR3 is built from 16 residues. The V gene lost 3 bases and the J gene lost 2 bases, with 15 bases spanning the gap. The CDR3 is CASSSFGGDAYNEQFF. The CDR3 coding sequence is TGCGCCAGCAGCTCCTTCGGCGGGGACGCCTACAATGAGCAGTTCTTC.

The CDR3 here is CASSLWQTGVGTGELFF. The CDR3 DNA reads TGTGCCAGCAGCTTATGGCAGACAGGTGTGGGTACCGGGGAGCTGTTTTTT. This rearrangement joins TRBV7-8 to TRBJ2-2; D perhaps matches TRBD1 (6 bases). Germline V gene sequence: CDR1 SGHVS, CDR2 FQNEAQ. V dropped 2 bases and J dropped 5 bases, with 18 bases sitting between them. The CDR3 extends over 17 amino acids.

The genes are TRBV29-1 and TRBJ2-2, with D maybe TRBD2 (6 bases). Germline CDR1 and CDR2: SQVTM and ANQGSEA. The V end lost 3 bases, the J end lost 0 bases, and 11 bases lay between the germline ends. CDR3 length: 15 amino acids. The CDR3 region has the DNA TGCAGCGTTGATCCGGAGGGAGCGAACACCGGGGAGCTGTTTTTT. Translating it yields CSVDPEGANTGELFF.

CDR3 sequence (DNA): TGTGCCAGCAGTTTGAGCAGGGGTAGATATGGCTACACCTTC. Its protein product is CASSLSRGRYGYTF. J is TRBJ1-2 and V is TRBV28, with D possibly matching TRBD1 (6 bases). V was trimmed by 3 bases and J by 5 bases, leaving 13 bases between them. The CDR3 totals 14 residues. The germline CDR1 and CDR2 sequences are MDHEN and SYDVKM.

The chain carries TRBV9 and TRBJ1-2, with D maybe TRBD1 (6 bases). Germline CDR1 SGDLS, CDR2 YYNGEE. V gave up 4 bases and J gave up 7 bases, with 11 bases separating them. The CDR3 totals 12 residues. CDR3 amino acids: CASSSYRAGYTF. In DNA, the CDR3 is TGTGCCAGCAGCTCCTACAGGGCTGGCTACACCTTC.